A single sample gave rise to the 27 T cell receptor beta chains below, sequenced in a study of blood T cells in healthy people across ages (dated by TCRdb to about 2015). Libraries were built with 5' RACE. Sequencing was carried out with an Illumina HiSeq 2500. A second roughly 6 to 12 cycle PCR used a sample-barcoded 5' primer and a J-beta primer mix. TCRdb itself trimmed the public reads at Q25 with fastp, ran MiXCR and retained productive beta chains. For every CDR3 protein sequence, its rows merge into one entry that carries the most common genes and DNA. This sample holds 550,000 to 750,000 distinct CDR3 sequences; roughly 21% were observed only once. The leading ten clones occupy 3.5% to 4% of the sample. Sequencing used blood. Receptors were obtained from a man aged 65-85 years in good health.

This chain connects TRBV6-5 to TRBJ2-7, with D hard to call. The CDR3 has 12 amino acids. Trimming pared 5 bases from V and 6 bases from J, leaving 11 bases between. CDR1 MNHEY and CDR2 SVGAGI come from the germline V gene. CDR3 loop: CASSPWGGEQYF. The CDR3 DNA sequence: TGTGCCAGCAGTCCCTGGGGTGGCGAGCAGTACTTC.

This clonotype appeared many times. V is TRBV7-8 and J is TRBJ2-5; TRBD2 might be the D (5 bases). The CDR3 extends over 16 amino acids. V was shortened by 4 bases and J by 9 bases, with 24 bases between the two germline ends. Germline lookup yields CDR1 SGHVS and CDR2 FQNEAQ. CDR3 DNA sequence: TGTGCCAGCAGCTCACTTCAAGTAGCGATAATCGGGGCCCAGTACTTC. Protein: CASSSLQVAIIGAQYF.

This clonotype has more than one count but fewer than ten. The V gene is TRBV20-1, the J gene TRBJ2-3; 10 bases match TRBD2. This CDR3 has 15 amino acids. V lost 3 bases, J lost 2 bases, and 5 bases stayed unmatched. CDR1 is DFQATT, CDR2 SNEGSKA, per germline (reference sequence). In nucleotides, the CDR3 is TGCAGTGCTAGTGATCTAGCGGGAGCCACAGATACGCAGTATTTT. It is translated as CSASDLAGATDTQYF.

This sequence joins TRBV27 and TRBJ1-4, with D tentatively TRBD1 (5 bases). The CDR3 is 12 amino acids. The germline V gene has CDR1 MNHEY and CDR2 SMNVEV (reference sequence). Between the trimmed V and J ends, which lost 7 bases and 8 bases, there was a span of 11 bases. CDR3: CASIQGEEKLFF. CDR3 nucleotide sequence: TGTGCCAGCATCCAGGGTGAAGAAAAACTGTTTTTT.

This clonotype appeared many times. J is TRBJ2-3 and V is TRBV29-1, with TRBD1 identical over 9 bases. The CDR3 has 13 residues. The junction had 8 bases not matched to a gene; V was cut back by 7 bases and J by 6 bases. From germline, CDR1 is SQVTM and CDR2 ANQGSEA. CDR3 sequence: CSANTGTGDTQYF. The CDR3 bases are TGCAGCGCTAACACCGGGACAGGGGATACGCAGTATTTT.

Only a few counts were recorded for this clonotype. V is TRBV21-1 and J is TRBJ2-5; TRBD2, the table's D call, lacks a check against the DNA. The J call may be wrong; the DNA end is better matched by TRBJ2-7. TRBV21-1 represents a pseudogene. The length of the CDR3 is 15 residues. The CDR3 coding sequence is TGTGCCAGCAAGCCGTCTAAGGGGGAGGGCTACGAGCAGTACTTC. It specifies CASKPSKGEGYEQYF.

CDR3 loop: CASSPQQYEQYF. The CDR3 region has the DNA TGTGCCAGCAGTCCACAGCAATACGAGCAGTACTTC. The chain recombines TRBV12-3 or TRBV12-4 with TRBJ2-7; no clear D. The CDR3 is made up of 12 amino acids. Trimming removed 5 bases at V and 4 bases at J, with 9 bases between.

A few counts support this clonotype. The CDR3 coding sequence is TGCAGTGCCCCTGACAGGCGAGCAACTAATGAAAAACTGTTTTTT. This translates into CSAPDRRATNEKLFF. The chain uses TRBV20-1 and TRBJ1-4; tentatively, D is TRBD1 (6 bases). Germline CDR1 is DFQATT and CDR2 is SNEGSKA (reference sequence). V lost 6 bases to trimming and J lost 0 bases, with 14 bases between them. The CDR3 spans 15 residues.

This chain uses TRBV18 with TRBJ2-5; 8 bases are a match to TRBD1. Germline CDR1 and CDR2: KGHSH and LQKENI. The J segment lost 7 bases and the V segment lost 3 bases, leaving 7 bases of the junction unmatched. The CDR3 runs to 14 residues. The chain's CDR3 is CASSPGQASGTQYF. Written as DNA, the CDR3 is TGTGCCAGCTCACCGGGACAGGCCTCGGGGACCCAGTACTTC.

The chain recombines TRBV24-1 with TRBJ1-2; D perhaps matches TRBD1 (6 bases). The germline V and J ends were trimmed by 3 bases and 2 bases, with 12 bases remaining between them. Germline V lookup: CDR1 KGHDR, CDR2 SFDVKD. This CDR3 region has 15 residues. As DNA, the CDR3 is TGTGCCACCAGTGATCCGAGGGACACGAACTATGGCTACACCTTC. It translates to CATSDPRDTNYGYTF.

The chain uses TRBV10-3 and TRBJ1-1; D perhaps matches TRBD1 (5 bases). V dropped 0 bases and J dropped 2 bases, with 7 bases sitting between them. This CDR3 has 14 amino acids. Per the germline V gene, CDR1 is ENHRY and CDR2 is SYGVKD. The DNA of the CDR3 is TGTGCCATCAGTGAGTCGCAGGGAAACACTGAAGCTTTCTTT. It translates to CAISESQGNTEAFF.

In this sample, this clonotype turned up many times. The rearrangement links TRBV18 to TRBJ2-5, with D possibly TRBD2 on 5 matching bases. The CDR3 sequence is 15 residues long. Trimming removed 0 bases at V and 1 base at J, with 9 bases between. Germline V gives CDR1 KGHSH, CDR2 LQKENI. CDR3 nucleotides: TGTGCCAGCTCACCACCGATGCGGGCCCAAGAGACCCAGTACTTC. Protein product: CASSPPMRAQETQYF. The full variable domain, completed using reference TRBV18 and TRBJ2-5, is NAGVMQNPRHLVRRRGQEARLRCSPMKGHSHVYWYRQLPEEGLKFMVYLQKENIIDESGMPKERFSAEFPKEGPSILRIQQVVRGDSAAYFCASSPPMRAQETQYFGPGTRLLVL.

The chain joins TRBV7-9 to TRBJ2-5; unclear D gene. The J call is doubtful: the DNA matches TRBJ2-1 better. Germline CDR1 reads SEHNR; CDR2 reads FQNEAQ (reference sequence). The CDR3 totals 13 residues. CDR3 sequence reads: CASSLTEVNEQFF. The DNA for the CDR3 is TGTGCCAGCAGCTTAACAGAAGTGAATGAGCAGTTCTTC.

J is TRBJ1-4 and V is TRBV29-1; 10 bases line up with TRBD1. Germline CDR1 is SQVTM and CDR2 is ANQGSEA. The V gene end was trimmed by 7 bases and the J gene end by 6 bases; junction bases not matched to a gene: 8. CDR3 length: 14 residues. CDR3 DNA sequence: TGCAGCGGCGGGACAGGGGCCGCTGATGAAAAACTGTTTTTT. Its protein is CSGGTGAADEKLFF.

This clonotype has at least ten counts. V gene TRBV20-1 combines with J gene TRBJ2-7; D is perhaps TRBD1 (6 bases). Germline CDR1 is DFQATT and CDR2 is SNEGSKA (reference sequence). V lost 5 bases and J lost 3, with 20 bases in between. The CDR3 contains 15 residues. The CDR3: CSALPLRGKDYEQYF. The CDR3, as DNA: TGCAGTGCTCTACCTCTTAGGGGGAAAGACTACGAGCAGTACTTC.

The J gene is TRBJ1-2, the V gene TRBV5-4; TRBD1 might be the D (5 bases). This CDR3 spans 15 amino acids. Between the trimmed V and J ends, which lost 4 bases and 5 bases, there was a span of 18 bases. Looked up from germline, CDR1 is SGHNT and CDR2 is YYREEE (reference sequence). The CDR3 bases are TGTGCCAGCAGCCCAGGACAAGGTTTGAGTTATGGCTACACCTTC. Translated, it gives CASSPGQGLSYGYTF.

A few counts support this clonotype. The CDR3 loop is CASSIGQGETQYF. The CDR3 bases are TGCGCCAGCAGCATCGGACAGGGGGAGACCCAGTACTTC. The rearrangement uses TRBV5-1 and TRBJ2-5, with 9 bases that match TRBD1. J was trimmed by 5 bases and V by 4 bases; bases with no gene match: 3. Germline loops: CDR1 SGHRS, CDR2 YFSETQ. The CDR3 runs 13 residues. The whole variable domain, filled in from reference TRBV5-1 and TRBJ2-5, reads KAGVTQTPRYLIKTRGQQVTLSCSPISGHRSVSWYQQTPGQGLQFLFEYFSETQRNKGNFPGRFSGRQFSNSRSEMNVSTLELGDSALYLCASSIGQGETQYFGPGTRLLVL.

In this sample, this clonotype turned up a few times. The CDR3 sequence is CASSFTGTPSGANVLTF. The CDR3, as DNA: TGTGCCAGCAGCTTTACCGGCACCCCCTCTGGGGCCAACGTCCTGACTTTC. This chain links TRBV7-3 with TRBJ2-6, with D uncertain. Germline V gene data show CDR1 as SGHTA and CDR2 as FQGTGA. V was shortened by 3 bases and J by 0 bases, with 12 bases between the two germline ends. This CDR3 region has 17 residues.

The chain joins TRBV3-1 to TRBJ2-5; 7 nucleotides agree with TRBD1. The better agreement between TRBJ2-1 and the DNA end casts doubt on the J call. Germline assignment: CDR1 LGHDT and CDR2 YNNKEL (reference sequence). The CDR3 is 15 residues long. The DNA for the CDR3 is TGTGCCACCAGGTCGCTGACAGGGTGGGGTGGTGAGCAGTTCTTC. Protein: CATRSLTGWGGEQFF.

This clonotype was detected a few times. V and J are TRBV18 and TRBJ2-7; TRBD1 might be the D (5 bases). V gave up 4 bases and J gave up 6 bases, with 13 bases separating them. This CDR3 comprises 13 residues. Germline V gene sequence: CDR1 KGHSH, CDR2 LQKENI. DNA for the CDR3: TGTGCCAGCTCACAGACAGTGGCGTCCGAGCAGTACTTC. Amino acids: CASSQTVASEQYF.

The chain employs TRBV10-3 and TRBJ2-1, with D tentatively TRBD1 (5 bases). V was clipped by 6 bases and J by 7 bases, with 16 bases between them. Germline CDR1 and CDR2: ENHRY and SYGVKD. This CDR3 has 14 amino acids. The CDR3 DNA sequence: TGTGCCATCAGGATGACAGAGTTGTGGAATGAGCAGTTCTTC. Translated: CAIRMTELWNEQFF.

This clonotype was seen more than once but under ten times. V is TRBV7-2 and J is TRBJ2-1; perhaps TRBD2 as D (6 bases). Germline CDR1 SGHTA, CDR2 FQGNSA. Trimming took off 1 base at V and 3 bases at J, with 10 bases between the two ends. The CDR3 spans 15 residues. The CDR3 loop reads CASSLEQTSYNEQFF. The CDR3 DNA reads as TGTGCCAGCAGCTTAGAGCAGACTAGCTACAATGAGCAGTTCTTC.

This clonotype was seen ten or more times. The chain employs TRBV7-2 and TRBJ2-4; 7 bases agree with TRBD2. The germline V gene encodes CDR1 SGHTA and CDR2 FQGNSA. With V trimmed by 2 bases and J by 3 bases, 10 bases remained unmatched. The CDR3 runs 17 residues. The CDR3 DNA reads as TGTGCCAGCAGCTTAATGGGGGAGGGCCTGGGCAAAAACATTCAGTACTTC. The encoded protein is CASSLMGEGLGKNIQYF.

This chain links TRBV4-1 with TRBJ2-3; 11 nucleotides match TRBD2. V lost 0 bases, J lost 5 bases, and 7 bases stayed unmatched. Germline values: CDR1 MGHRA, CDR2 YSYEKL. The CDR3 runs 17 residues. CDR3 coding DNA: TGCGCCAGCAGCCAAGATCTAGCACTAGCGGGAGTAGATACGCAGTATTTT. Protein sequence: CASSQDLALAGVDTQYF.

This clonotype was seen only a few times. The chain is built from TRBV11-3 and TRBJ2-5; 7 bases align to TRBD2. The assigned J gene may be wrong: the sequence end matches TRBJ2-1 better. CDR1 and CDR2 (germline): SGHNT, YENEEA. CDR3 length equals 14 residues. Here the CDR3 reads CASSLPGEGNEQFF. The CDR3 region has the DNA TGTGCCAGCAGCTTACCCGGGGAGGGCAATGAGCAGTTCTTC.

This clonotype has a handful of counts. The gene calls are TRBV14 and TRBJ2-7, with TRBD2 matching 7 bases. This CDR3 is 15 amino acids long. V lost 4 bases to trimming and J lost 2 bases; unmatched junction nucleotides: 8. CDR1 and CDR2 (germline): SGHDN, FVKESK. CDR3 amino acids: CASSRVWGGTYEQYF. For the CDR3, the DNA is TGTGCCAGCAGCCGAGTATGGGGGGGGACCTACGAGCAGTACTTC.

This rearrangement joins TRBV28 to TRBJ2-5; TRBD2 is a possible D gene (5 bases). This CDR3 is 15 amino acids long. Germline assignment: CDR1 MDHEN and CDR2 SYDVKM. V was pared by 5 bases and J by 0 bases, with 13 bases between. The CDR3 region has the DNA TGTGCCAGCAGTAGAAGCCGCGGGCACCAAGAGACCCAGTACTTC. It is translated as CASSRSRGHQETQYF. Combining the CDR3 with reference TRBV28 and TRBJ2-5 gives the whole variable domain DVKVTQSSRYLVKRTGEKVFLECVQDMDHENMFWYRQDPGLGLRLIYFSYDVKMKEKGDIPEGYSVSREKKERFSLILESASTNQTSMYLCASSRSRGHQETQYFGPGTRLLVL.